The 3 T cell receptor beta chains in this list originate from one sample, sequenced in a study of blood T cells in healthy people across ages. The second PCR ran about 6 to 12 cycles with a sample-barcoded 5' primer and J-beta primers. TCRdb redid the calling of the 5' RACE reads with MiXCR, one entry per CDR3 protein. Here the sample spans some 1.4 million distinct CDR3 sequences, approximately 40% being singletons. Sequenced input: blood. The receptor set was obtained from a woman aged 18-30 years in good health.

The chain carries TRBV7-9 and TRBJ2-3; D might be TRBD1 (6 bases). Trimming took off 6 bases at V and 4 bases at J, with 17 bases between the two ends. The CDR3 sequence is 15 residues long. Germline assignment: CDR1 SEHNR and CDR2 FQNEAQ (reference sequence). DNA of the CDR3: TGTGCCAGCAGTGAGGGGGATAGTCTACCAGATACGCAGTATTTT. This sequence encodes CASSEGDSLPDTQYF.

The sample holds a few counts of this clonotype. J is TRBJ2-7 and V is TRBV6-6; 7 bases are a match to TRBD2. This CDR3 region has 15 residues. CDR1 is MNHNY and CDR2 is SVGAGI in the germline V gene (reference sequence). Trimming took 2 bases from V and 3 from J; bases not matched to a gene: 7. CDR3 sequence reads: CASSYRREPLYEQYF. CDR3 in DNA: TGTGCCAGCAGTTACAGGCGGGAGCCACTCTACGAGCAGTACTTC.

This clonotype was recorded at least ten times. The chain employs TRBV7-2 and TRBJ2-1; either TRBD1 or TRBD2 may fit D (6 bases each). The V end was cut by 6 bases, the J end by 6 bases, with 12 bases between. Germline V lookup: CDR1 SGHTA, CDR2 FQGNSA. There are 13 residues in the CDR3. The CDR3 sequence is CASSFGGGNEQFF. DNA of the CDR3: TGTGCCAGCAGTTTCGGAGGGGGCAATGAGCAGTTCTTC.